The TCR beta chain under discussion was sequenced for a study of T cells in narcolepsy. Study-level points and caveats: Comparing one patient's CSF and blood CD4+ clonotypes highlighted HCRT- and TRIB2-specific autoreactive clonotypes. Blood of same and different patients, but not healthy controls, reportedly held recurring autoreactive clonotypes. Some memory CD4+ repertoires had no autoreactive clone sequences.

The data were produced by immunoSEQ multiplex PCR, yet TCRdb's version contains in-frame clones alone and is incomplete. The table records about 15,000 clones, over 75% of them present only once. Looked up from germline, CDR1 is MRHNA and CDR2 is SNTAGT. With 4 bases removed from V and 3 bases from J, the gap between germline ends came to 9 bases. The CDR3 is 13 residues long. Note on this clone: Its specificity is unknown.

V is TRBV6-4 and J is TRBJ1-1, with unresolved D. The receptor was derived from a human donor in good health. The sample consisted of memory (CD45RA-) CD4+ T cells from blood. Here the CDR3 reads CASSVEGDTEAFF. The CDR3 coding sequence is TGTGCCAGCAGTGTAGAGGGAGACACTGAAGCTTTCTTT.